These 23 T cell receptor beta chains were sequenced from one sample in a study of blood T cell repertoires in COVID-19. TCRdb's copy holds only in-frame clones and misses some; the assay was immunoSEQ multiplex PCR. The table lists some 360,000 clones, around 90% of them singletons. Sequenced sample: peripheral blood. These receptors were obtained from a woman aged 55-69 years with COVID-19, enrolled during active disease.

V usage is TRBV5-1 and J usage is TRBJ1-4, with D tentatively TRBD1 (5 bases). Germline V gives CDR1 SGHRS, CDR2 YFSETQ. The CDR3 loop spans 16 amino acids. Trimming shortened V by 3 bases and J by 0 bases, and 12 bases separated the two germline ends. CDR3 sequence (DNA): TGCGCCAGCAGCTGGGGACTGACTGCAACTAATGAAAAACTGTTTTTT. Translating it yields CASSWGLTATNEKLFF.

The chain recombines TRBV5-5 with TRBJ1-6; 7 positions agree with TRBD1. J was trimmed by 5 bases and V by 1 base; bases with no gene match: 3. CDR1 SGHKS and CDR2 YYEKEE come from the germline V gene (reference sequence). This CDR3 is built from 15 residues. The CDR3: CASSLIQGDNSPLHF. The DNA for the CDR3 is TGTGCCAGCAGCTTGATCCAGGGGGATAATTCACCCCTCCACTTT.

This rearrangement joins TRBV5-1 to TRBJ2-3, with TRBD2 as a possible D gene (7 bases). The CDR3 has 15 amino acids. Germline CDR1 is SGHRS and CDR2 is YFSETQ. Trimming cost V 1 base and J 4 bases, with 13 bases left between them. For the CDR3, the DNA is TGCGCCAGCAGCTTGACCGGGGGGCGCCCAGATACGCAGTATTTT. This encodes CASSLTGGRPDTQYF.

The V gene is TRBV19, the J gene TRBJ2-4; D is unclear. Trimming removed 6 bases at V and 0 bases at J, with 15 bases between. CDR3 length: 16 residues. Germline values: CDR1 LNHDA, CDR2 SQIVND (reference sequence). The CDR3 DNA reads TGTGCCAGTAGCCCTTGGTTGGCCGTAGCCAAAAACATTCAGTACTTC. Translation: CASSPWLAVAKNIQYF.

The V gene is TRBV3-1 (or the pseudogene TRBV3-2), the J gene TRBJ1-2; 11 bases align to TRBD1. V gave up 2 bases and J gave up 5 bases; unmatched junction bases: 4. The CDR3 extends over 15 amino acids. Germline assignment: CDR1 LGHDT and CDR2 YNNKEL (reference sequence). This CDR3 reads CASSQLGQGAYGYTF. The CDR3 DNA is TGTGCCAGCAGCCAATTAGGACAGGGGGCGTATGGCTACACCTTC.

V gene TRBV7-9 combines with J gene TRBJ1-1, with D perhaps TRBD1 (5 bases). Germline loops: CDR1 SEHNR, CDR2 FQNEAQ (reference sequence). CDR3 length: 15 amino acids. V was shortened by 6 bases and J by 1 base, with 15 bases between the two germline ends. The CDR3 sequence: CASRTLAGSNTEAFF. In DNA, the CDR3 is TGTGCCAGCAGGACGTTGGCAGGGTCGAACACTGAAGCTTTCTTT.

The chain employs TRBV9 and TRBJ1-1; D is perhaps TRBD1 (5 bases). Germline CDR1 SGDLS, CDR2 YYNGEE. There are 15 residues in the CDR3. Between the trimmed V and J ends, which lost 4 bases and 4 bases, there was a span of 17 bases. CDR3 region: CASSPSGGPATEAFF. CDR3 sequence (DNA): TGTGCCAGCAGCCCTTCCGGGGGTCCGGCCACTGAAGCTTTCTTT.

The table lists this clone with a count of one. The chain links TRBV2 to TRBJ1-5; D ambiguous. V lost 2 bases and J lost 8, with 10 bases in between. Germline values: CDR1 SNHLY, CDR2 FYNNEI. CDR3 size: 13 residues. CDR3 nucleotide sequence: TGTGCCAGCAGTGAAATGGCCGAAAAGCCCCAGCATTTT. Its translation: CASSEMAEKPQHF.

This chain connects TRBV6-5 to TRBJ1-6; D is possibly TRBD1 (6 bases). CDR1 and CDR2 from the germline V gene are MNHEY and SVGAGI. Trimming removed 5 bases from V and 10 bases from J, with 18 bases in between. The CDR3 contains 15 residues. The CDR3 reads CASSIAGARGSPLHF. CDR3 nucleotides: TGTGCCAGCAGTATCGCAGGGGCTAGAGGGTCACCCCTCCACTTT.

The chain uses TRBV5-6 and TRBJ1-3; D is perhaps TRBD1 (5 bases). The CDR3 is 14 amino acids. Trimming pared 4 bases from V and 3 bases from J, leaving 11 bases between. Germline lookup yields CDR1 SGHDT and CDR2 YYEEEE. The CDR3, as DNA: TGTGCCAGCAGCGCTCAGGGTTTTGGAAACACCATATATTTT. Its protein is CASSAQGFGNTIYF.

This clone was detected once. Distinct nucleotide sequences in the sample also encode this CDR3. The chain combines TRBV11-2 with TRBJ1-2; 10 bases match TRBD1. Germline CDR1 is SGHAT and CDR2 is FQNNGV. Germline trimming cut 5 bases from V and 8 bases from J; bases unmatched to any gene: 5. The CDR3 is made up of 13 amino acids. The CDR3 protein is CASSLDRGRGYTF. In DNA, the CDR3 is TGTGCCAGCAGCCTGGACAGGGGGAGAGGCTACACCTTC.

The chain has TRBV2 and TRBJ2-3; D ambiguous. The germline V and J ends were trimmed by 4 bases and 2 bases, with 7 bases remaining between them. This CDR3 comprises 13 residues. CDR1 and CDR2 (germline): SNHLY, FYNNEI. The CDR3 region has the DNA TGTGCCAGCAGTGTGGCAGACACAGATACGCAGTATTTT. Translated: CASSVADTDTQYF.

The V gene is TRBV5-3, the J gene TRBJ2-3; 9 nucleotides match TRBD2. TRBV5-3 is reported as an ORF; its role is uncertain. CDR3 length: 17 residues. The trim removed 1 base at V and 6 bases at J, leaving 12 bases unmatched. CDR3 loop: CARSLSGGGGASDTQYF. As DNA, the CDR3 is TGTGCCAGAAGCTTGAGCGGTGGCGGGGGGGCCTCGGATACGCAGTATTTT.

The rearrangement links TRBV7-9 to TRBJ2-3, with 9 bases matching TRBD2. V shed 3 bases, J shed 4 bases, and the junction held 5 bases outside the gene matches. CDR1 and CDR2 from the germline V gene are SEHNR and FQNEAQ (reference sequence). The CDR3 contains 15 residues. CDR3 sequence: CASSFPSGEADTQYF. The DNA of the CDR3 is TGTGCCAGCAGCTTCCCTAGCGGGGAGGCAGATACGCAGTATTTT. The full variable domain, in which reference TRBV7-9 and TRBJ2-3 provide the parts outside the CDR3, is DTGVSQNPRHKITKRGQNVTFRCDPISEHNRLYWYRQTLGQGPEFLTYFQNEAQLEKSRLLSDRFSAERPKGSFSTLEIQRTEQGDSAMYLCASSFPSGEADTQYFGPGTRLTVL.

J is TRBJ1-4 and V is TRBV7-9; TRBD1 is a possible D gene (5 bases). The V end was cut by 4 bases, the J end by 6 bases, with 12 bases between. Germline CDR1 and CDR2: SEHNR and FQNEAQ (reference sequence). This CDR3 has 14 residues. The CDR3 loop is CASSSQGGDEKLFF. The DNA for the CDR3 is TGTGCCAGCAGCTCGCAGGGCGGCGATGAAAAACTGTTTTTT.

This chain uses TRBV7-8 with TRBJ1-1; 8 nucleotides match TRBD1. The CDR3 runs 17 residues. The germline V gene encodes CDR1 SGHVS and CDR2 FQNEAQ. With V trimmed by 1 base and J by 5 bases, 12 bases remained unmatched. In DNA form, the CDR3 reads TGTGCCAGCAGCTTAGTCGCCGACAGGGGTTTGATTACTGAAGCTTTCTTT. It is translated as CASSLVADRGLITEAFF.

CDR3: CASSQRSGQSYGYTF. CDR3 bases: TGTGCCAGCAGCCAGCGCTCGGGACAGAGCTATGGCTACACCTTC. The V gene is TRBV3-1 (or the pseudogene TRBV3-2), the J gene TRBJ1-2; 7 nucleotides agree with TRBD1. The CDR3 has 15 amino acids. The germline V gene has CDR1 LGHDT and CDR2 YNNKEL (reference sequence). Trimming cost V 3 bases and J 4 bases; bases outside gene matches: 8.

V gene TRBV29-1 combines with J gene TRBJ1-2; TRBD1 aligns across 7 bases. After removal of 7 bases from V and 4 bases from J, the junction contained 6 bases not matched to a gene. The CDR3 totals 12 residues. Germline CDR1 reads SQVTM; CDR2 reads ANQGSEA. Here the CDR3 reads CSATGAGYGYTF. The CDR3 DNA sequence: TGCAGCGCCACAGGGGCGGGCTATGGCTACACCTTC.

The V gene is TRBV2, the J gene TRBJ1-2; 7 bases line up with TRBD1. The J segment lost 4 bases and the V segment lost 1 base, leaving 6 bases of the junction unmatched. The CDR3 length is 15 residues. Germline V CDR1 and CDR2: SNHLY, FYNNEI. The CDR3, as DNA: TGTGCCAGCAGTGAAGACAGGGGCAGAGCCTATGGCTACACCTTC. Translation gives CASSEDRGRAYGYTF.

This clone turned up a few times. The rearrangement uses TRBV6-1 and TRBJ2-4, with D possibly being TRBD2 (6 bases). CDR1 is MNHNS, CDR2 SASEGT, per germline. The V end was cut by 0 bases, the J end by 9 bases, with 12 bases between. The CDR3 runs 14 residues. The CDR3 nucleotides are TGTGCCAGCAGTGAAGCCGGGACTTCAAGCATTCAGTACTTC. Translated, it gives CASSEAGTSSIQYF.

The V call is TRBV18, the J call TRBJ1-2; D gene unclear. Germline V gene lookup returns CDR1 KGHSH and CDR2 LQKENI. Trimming pared 1 base from V and 0 bases from J, leaving 9 bases between. This CDR3 has 15 amino acids. The CDR3 region has the DNA TGTGCCAGCTCACCACGGGCTGCTTCTAACTATGGCTACACCTTC. This encodes CASSPRAASNYGYTF. The full variable domain, its missing parts supplied by reference TRBV18 and TRBJ1-2, is NAGVMQNPRHLVRRRGQEARLRCSPMKGHSHVYWYRQLPEEGLKFMVYLQKENIIDESGMPKERFSAEFPKEGPSILRIQQVVRGDSAAYFCASSPRAASNYGYTFGSGTRLTVV.

This clone was counted a few times. V is TRBV19 and J is TRBJ1-6; 10 bases align to TRBD1. V trimming: 4 bases; J trimming: 8 bases; junction bases outside the gene matches: 5. This CDR3 has 15 amino acids. CDR1 and CDR2 (germline): LNHDA, SQIVND (reference sequence). CDR3 DNA: TGTGCCAGTAGTACAATCGGGACAGGGGATTCACCCCTCCACTTT. It specifies CASSTIGTGDSPLHF.

The gene calls are TRBV6-5 and TRBJ2-5, with TRBD2 matching over 10 bases. V shed 6 bases and J 5 bases; nucleotides not matched to a gene: 9. CDR1 is MNHEY and CDR2 is SVGAGI in the germline V gene. The CDR3 loop spans 15 amino acids. The CDR3 coding sequence is TGTGCCAGCAGCCTCCCCGGGACTAGCGATGAGACCCAGTACTTC. Encoded protein: CASSLPGTSDETQYF.